These T cell receptor beta chains were read from a single sample in a study of STAT5B mutations in CD4+ large granular lymphocyte leukemia. Measured with immunoSEQ multiplex PCR; TCRdb has only the in-frame clones, and not every one. The sample has 30,000 to 40,000 clones; 88% are singletons. What was sequenced was CD4+ T cells from blood buffy coats. The receptors originated from a human donor in good health. CDR3s include the opening cysteine and the closing phenylalanine or tryptophan. The D gene is left open where the match is weak. Clone size is not always given. Where it is, it says once, few, many or a class for expanded clones.

>TRBV18|.|TRBD1|TRBJ1-2
CASSPNGQGDGYTF
TGTGCCAGCTCTCCGAACGGACAGGGGGACGGCTACACCTTC
>TRBV5-1|.|.|TRBJ1-1
CASSPLPGQSKAFF
TGCGCCAGCAGCCCCCTGCCCGGACAGAGTAAAGCTTTCTTT
>TRBV7-9|few|TRBD2|TRBJ2-1
CASGEGGTSYNEQFF
TGTGCCAGCGGGGAAGGGGGGACTAGCTACAATGAGCAGTTCTTC
>TRBV5-8|once|TRBD2|TRBJ2-6
CASRGGNNAGANVLTF
TGTGCCAGCAGGGGGGGGAATAATGCTGGGGCCAACGTCCTGACTTTC
>TRBV28|.|TRBD1|TRBJ1-1
CASSSPATGATKAFF
TGTGCCAGCAGTTCACCCGCGACAGGGGCTACAAAAGCTTTCTTT
>TRBV7-9|.|.|TRBJ1-3
CASSIQWGSGNTIYF
TGTGCCAGCAGCATACAATGGGGGTCTGGAAACACCATATATTTT
>TRBV5-1|.|.|TRBJ2-1
CASSLAPTGRKDEQFF
TGCGCCAGCAGCTTGGCCCCGACAGGACGTAAGGATGAGCAGTTCTTC
>TRBV4-1|.|.|TRBJ2-2
CASSQMEGGAGELFF
TGCGCCAGCAGCCAAATGGAGGGTGGGGCCGGGGAGCTGTTTTTT
>TRBV10-1|.|.|TRBJ2-2
CASSDGSANTGELFF
TGCGCCAGCAGTGATGGATCGGCGAACACCGGGGAGCTGTTTTTT
>TRBV5-1|once|.|TRBJ2-1
CASSLASTTYNEQFF
TGCGCCAGCAGCTTGGCCAGCACTACTTACAATGAGCAGTTCTTC
>TRBV19|few|.|TRBJ2-7
CASSMDRFYEQYF
TGTGCCAGTAGTATGGATCGGTTCTACGAGCAGTACTTC
>TRBV7-9|.|TRBD1|TRBJ1-4
CASSSTRGLGEKLFF
TGTGCCAGCAGCTCAACCAGGGGGCTCGGTGAAAAACTGTTTTTT
>TRBV9|.|TRBD1|TRBJ1-3
CASSSTPGQGIDTIYF
TGTGCCAGCAGCTCCACCCCGGGACAGGGTATAGACACCATATATTTT
>TRBV6-5|.|TRBD2|TRBJ2-7
CASGGVREQYF
TGTGCCAGTGGGGGGGTGCGCGAGCAGTACTTC
>TRBV21-1|.|.|TRBJ2-7
CASSSQGANEQYF
TGTGCCAGCAGCAGCCAGGGGGCTAACGAGCAGTACTTC
>TRBV7-2|.|.|TRBJ1-6
CASSPPGSLSPLHF
TGTGCCAGCAGCCCACCGGGATCTCTTTCACCCCTCCACTTT
>TRBV6-6|.|TRBD1|TRBJ1-2
CASSTHRGLGGYTF
TGTGCCAGCAGTACCCACAGGGGGCTGGGTGGCTACACCTTC
>TRBV11-2|.|TRBD1|TRBJ2-5
CASSLDHGQEKTQYF
TGTGCCAGCAGCTTAGATCATGGACAGGAAAAGACCCAGTACTTC
>TRBV2|.|.|TRBJ1-5
CASSESVQPQHF
TGTGCCAGCAGTGAATCGGTTCAGCCCCAGCATTTT
>TRBV9|.|.|TRBJ2-1
CASSRRAASSYNEQFF
TGTGCCAGCAGCAGAAGGGCAGCTAGCTCCTACAATGAGCAGTTCTTC
>TRBV4-3|.|.|TRBJ1-2
CASSQGGLANYGYTF
TGCGCCAGCAGCCAAGGAGGGTTAGCTAACTATGGCTACACCTTC
>TRBV4-1|.|.|TRBJ2-3
CASSQASGVDTQYF
TGCGCCAGCAGCCAAGCCTCGGGGGTGGATACGCAGTATTTT
>TRBV5-6|.|TRBD1|TRBJ1-2
CASSRDSAHGYTF
TGTGCCAGCAGCCGGGACAGCGCCCATGGCTACACCTTC
>TRBV20-1|.|.|TRBJ2-2
CSAPRFGELFF
TGCAGTGCTCCGAGGTTCGGGGAGCTGTTTTTT
>TRBV6-5|.|.|TRBJ2-4
CASRSGGLAKNIQYF
TGTGCCAGCAGATCAGGAGGGCTAGCCAAAAACATTCAGTACTTC
>TRBV20-1|.|.|TRBJ2-3
CSASLTDTQYF
TGCAGTGCTAGCCTCACAGATACGCAGTATTTT
>TRBV6-5|.|.|TRBJ2-6
CASSYVGGANVLTF
TGTGCCAGCAGTTACGTTGGTGGGGCCAACGTCCTGACTTTC
>TRBV29-1|.|TRBD1|TRBJ1-2
CSVARDREESYTF
TGCAGCGTTGCAAGAGACAGGGAAGAATCCTACACCTTC
>TRBV4-1|few|.|TRBJ1-6
CASSPLGRQTNSPLHF
TGCGCCAGCAGCCCCCTCGGGAGACAGACAAATTCACCCCTCCACTTT
>TRBV19|few|.|TRBJ1-5
CASTVGVWQAYQPQHF
TGTGCCAGCACTGTGGGTGTCTGGCAGGCCTATCAGCCCCAGCATTTT
>TRBV2|.|TRBD2|TRBJ2-6
CASIGLAEVSGANVLTF
TGTGCCAGCATTGGACTAGCGGAAGTCTCTGGGGCCAACGTCCTGACTTTC
>TRBV2|.|.|TRBJ2-5
CASSILRASTQYF
TGTGCCAGCTCCATTTTGAGGGCGTCGACCCAGTACTTC
>TRBV4-3|.|TRBD1|TRBJ2-1
CASSQGAGTGYNEQFF
TGCGCCAGCAGCCAAGGGGCCGGGACAGGGTACAATGAGCAGTTCTTC
>TRBV9|.|.|TRBJ2-5
CASSSGVQETQYF
TGTGCCAGCTCCTCAGGTGTACAAGAGACCCAGTACTTC
>TRBV7-2|.|.|TRBJ2-7
CASSGRYEQYF
TGTGCCAGCAGCGGACGATACGAGCAGTACTTC
>TRBV10-3|.|TRBD1|TRBJ1-2
CAISPGQGLGYTF
TGTGCCATCAGCCCGGGACAGGGTCTTGGCTACACCTTC
>TRBV5-8|.|.|TRBJ2-1
CASSFVQGHNEQFF
TGTGCCAGCAGCTTTGTACAGGGCCACAATGAGCAGTTCTTC
>TRBV5-1|.|.|TRBJ2-1
CASSGNEQFF
TGCGCCAGCAGTGGGAATGAGCAGTTCTTC
>TRBV27|.|.|TRBJ2-3
CATYRNSGQVGKDTQYF
TGTGCCACCTATCGAAATTCGGGGCAGGTGGGGAAAGATACGCAGTATTTT
>TRBV11-3|.|TRBD2|TRBJ2-1
CASSTSGRGEQFF
TGTGCCAGCAGCACTAGCGGGAGGGGTGAGCAGTTCTTC
>TRBV30|.|.|TRBJ2-7
CAWSPTASYYEQYF
TGTGCCTGGAGCCCTACCGCTAGCTACTACGAGCAGTACTTC
>TRBV11-2|.|.|TRBJ2-1
CASSLVGMGAGWNEQFF
TGTGCCAGCAGCTTAGTGGGAATGGGGGCTGGGTGGAATGAGCAGTTCTTC
>TRBV9|few|.|TRBJ1-2
CASSVTGGDGYTF
TGTGCCAGCAGCGTAACAGGAGGGGATGGCTACACCTTC
>TRBV5-1|.|TRBD2|TRBJ2-1
CASAAGRGYNEQFF
TGCGCCAGTGCCGCGGGGCGGGGGTACAATGAGCAGTTCTTC
>TRBV19|.|.|TRBJ1-2
CASSIDALYYGYTF
TGTGCCAGTAGTATTGACGCACTATACTATGGCTACACCTTC
>TRBV5-6|once|.|TRBJ1-5
CASSLERSNQPQHF
TGTGCCAGCAGCTTGGAAAGGAGCAATCAGCCCCAGCATTTT
>TRBV7-2|.|.|TRBJ1-4
CASSFGLSEKLFF
TGTGCCAGCAGCTTCGGGTTAAGCGAAAAACTGTTTTTT
>TRBV25-1|.|TRBD1|TRBJ2-7
CASSGGDSHSYEQYF
TGTGCCAGCAGTGGAGGGGACAGCCACTCCTACGAGCAGTACTTC
>TRBV7-2|.|TRBD2|TRBJ2-3
CASSLEWAGAADTQYF
TGTGCCAGCAGCTTAGAGTGGGCGGGAGCGGCAGATACGCAGTATTTT
>TRBV11-2|.|.|TRBJ2-7
CASSQGRYEQYF
TGTGCCAGCAGCCAGGGTCGTTACGAGCAGTACTTC
>TRBV7-9|.|.|TRBJ2-1
CASSKGSGSYNEQFF
TGTGCCAGCAGCAAAGGGAGTGGCTCCTACAATGAGCAGTTCTTC